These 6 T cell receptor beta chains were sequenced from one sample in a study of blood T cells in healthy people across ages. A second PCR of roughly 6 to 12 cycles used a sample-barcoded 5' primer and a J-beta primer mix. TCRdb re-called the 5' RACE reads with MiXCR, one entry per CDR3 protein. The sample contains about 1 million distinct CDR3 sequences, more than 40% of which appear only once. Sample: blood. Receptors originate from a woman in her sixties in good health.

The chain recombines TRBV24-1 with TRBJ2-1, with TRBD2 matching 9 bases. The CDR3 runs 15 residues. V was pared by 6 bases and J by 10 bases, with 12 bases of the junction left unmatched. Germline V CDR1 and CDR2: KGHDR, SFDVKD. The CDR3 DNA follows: TGTGCCACCAGTCTCGCGGGAGGGCCGCGGGACGAGCAGTTCTTC. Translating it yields CATSLAGGPRDEQFF.

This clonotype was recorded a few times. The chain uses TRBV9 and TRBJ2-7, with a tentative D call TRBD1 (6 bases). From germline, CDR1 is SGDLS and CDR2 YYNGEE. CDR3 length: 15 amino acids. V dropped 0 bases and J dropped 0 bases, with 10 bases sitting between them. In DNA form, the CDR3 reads TGTGCCAGCAGCGTAGGGACAGCAACCTCCTACGAGCAGTACTTC. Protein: CASSVGTATSYEQYF.

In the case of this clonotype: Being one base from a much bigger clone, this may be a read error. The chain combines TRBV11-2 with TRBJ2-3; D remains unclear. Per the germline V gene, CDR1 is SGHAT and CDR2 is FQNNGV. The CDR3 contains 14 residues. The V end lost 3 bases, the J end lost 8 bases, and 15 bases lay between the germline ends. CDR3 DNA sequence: TGTGCCAGCAGCTTCTCAGTAGCCCTAGGTACGCAGTATTTT. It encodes CASSFSVALGTQYF.

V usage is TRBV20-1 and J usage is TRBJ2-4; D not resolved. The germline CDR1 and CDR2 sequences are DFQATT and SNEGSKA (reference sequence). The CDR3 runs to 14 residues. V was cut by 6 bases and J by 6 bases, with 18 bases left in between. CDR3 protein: CSAPDWRAPNIQYF. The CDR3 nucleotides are TGCAGTGCCCCCGACTGGAGAGCACCAAACATTCAGTACTTC.

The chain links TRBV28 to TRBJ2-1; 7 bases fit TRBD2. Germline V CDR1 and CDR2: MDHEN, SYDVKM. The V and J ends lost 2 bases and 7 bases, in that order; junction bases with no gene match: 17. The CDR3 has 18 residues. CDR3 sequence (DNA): TGTGCCAGCAGTTTACACTACCTCAGGGCGGAGGGAGGGAATGAGCAGTTCTTC. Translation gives CASSLHYLRAEGGNEQFF. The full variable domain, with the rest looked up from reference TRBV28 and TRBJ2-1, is DVKVTQSSRYLVKRTGEKVFLECVQDMDHENMFWYRQDPGLGLRLIYFSYDVKMKEKGDIPEGYSVSREKKERFSLILESASTNQTSMYLCASSLHYLRAEGGNEQFFGPGTRLTVL.

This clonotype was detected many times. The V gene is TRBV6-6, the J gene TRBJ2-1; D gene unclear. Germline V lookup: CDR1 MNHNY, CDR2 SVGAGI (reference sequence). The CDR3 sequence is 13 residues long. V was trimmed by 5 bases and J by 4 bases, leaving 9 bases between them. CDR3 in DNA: TGTGCCAGCAGTGGTGATCTTTACAATGAGCAGTTCTTC. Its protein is CASSGDLYNEQFF.